A single sample is the source of the 4 T cell receptor beta chains below, sequenced in a study of blood T cell repertoires in COVID-19. The repertoire was sequenced with immunoSEQ multiplex PCR; TCRdb's copy has only in-frame clones and lacks some. Here the sample spans roughly 32,000 clones, just over 90% being singletons. The material sequenced was peripheral blood. Receptors originate from a man in his 60s with acute or convalescent COVID-19.

The genes are TRBV11-3 and TRBJ2-5, with D possibly being TRBD2 (5 bases). The CDR3 runs to 14 residues. Per germline, CDR1 SGHNT and CDR2 YENEEA. Deletions cut 3 bases from V and 5 bases from J, with 13 bases between. In nucleotides, the CDR3 is TGTGCCAGCAGCTTCGGACTTTATCGGGAGACCCAGTACTTC. Amino acid sequence: CASSFGLYRETQYF.

The V and J genes are TRBV7-9 and TRBJ2-1; 10 bases map to TRBD2. The CDR3 extends over 15 amino acids. The V gene's germline CDR1 is SEHNR and CDR2 FQNEAQ (reference sequence). V lost 5 bases and J lost 4; bases outside the gene matches: 5. CDR3 in amino acids: CASSPGTSDYNEQFF. DNA for the CDR3: TGTGCCAGCAGCCCCGGGACTAGCGATTACAATGAGCAGTTCTTC.

The chain combines TRBV9 with TRBJ2-1, with TRBD2 matching over 10 bases. The CDR3 sequence is 17 residues long. Germline V gene sequence: CDR1 SGDLS, CDR2 YYNGEE. J lost 5 bases, V lost 2 bases, and 10 bases had no gene match. CDR3 region: CASSVTGTSATNNEQFF. The CDR3 coding sequence is TGTGCCAGCAGCGTTACCGGGACTAGCGCCACAAACAATGAGCAGTTCTTC.

This clone was seen just once. The chain has TRBV5-1 and TRBJ2-3; TRBD2 might be the D (6 bases). CDR3 length: 15 residues. The V gene's germline CDR1 is SGHRS and CDR2 YFSETQ. The germline V and J ends were trimmed by 0 bases and 1 base, with 9 bases remaining between them. The CDR3 DNA reads TGCGCCAGCAGCTTGGAATCGGGGGGCACAGATACGCAGTATTTT. It yields the protein CASSLESGGTDTQYF.